Shown below are 13 T cell receptor beta chains from a single sample sequenced in a study of early stage breast cancer tumors. TCRdb's copy holds only in-frame clones and misses some; the assay was immunoSEQ multiplex PCR. The sample yields around 51,000 clones, around 80% seen once. The sequenced sample was blood. These receptors all come from a person aged 35-55 years with breast cancer.

The V and J genes are TRBV7-9 and TRBJ2-5; 7 bases fit TRBD2. Germline lookup yields CDR1 SEHNR and CDR2 FQNEAQ (reference sequence). V lost 7 bases and J lost 4; bases outside the gene matches: 9. The CDR3 is 14 amino acids. The CDR3 coding sequence is TGTGCCAGCAAAGGTCTAGCGGTCAGAGAGACCCAGTACTTC. As protein: CASKGLAVRETQYF.

As for this clone: The sample contains more than one DNA sequence encoding this CDR3. The chain carries TRBV5-1 and TRBJ2-7, with a weak D call TRBD1 (5 bases). V lost 5 bases to trimming and J lost 6 bases, with 12 bases between them. The CDR3 consists of 12 residues. Germline V CDR1 and CDR2: SGHRS, YFSETQ. The CDR3 region has the DNA TGCGCCAGCAGTCTGCAGGGCGGCGAGCAGTACTTC. Translating gives CASSLQGGEQYF.

The J gene is TRBJ2-1, the V gene TRBV7-6; D might be TRBD2 (6 bases). The CDR3 loop spans 15 amino acids. CDR1 is SGHVS and CDR2 is FNYEAQ in the germline V gene. Trimming took 2 bases from V and 3 from J, leaving 11 bases between them. CDR3: CASSLMVGSYNEQFF. CDR3 sequence (DNA): TGTGCCAGCAGCTTAATGGTCGGGAGCTACAATGAGCAGTTCTTC.

The V gene is TRBV30, the J gene TRBJ2-1; 8 positions match TRBD2. Per germline, CDR1 GTSNPN and CDR2 SVGIG (reference sequence). J lost 9 bases, V lost 4 bases, and 8 bases had no gene match. The CDR3 contains 13 residues. CDR3 sequence: CAWNPAGAFEQFF. CDR3 DNA sequence: TGTGCCTGGAACCCAGCGGGAGCTTTTGAGCAGTTCTTC. Full variable domain (missing parts from reference TRBV30 and TRBJ2-1): SQTIHQWPATLVQPVGSPLSLECTVEGTSNPNLYWYRQAAGRGLQLLFYSVGIGQISSEVPQNLSASRPQDRQFILSSKKLLLSDSGFYLCAWNPAGAFEQFFGPGTRLTVL.

The V gene is TRBV2, the J gene TRBJ2-1; D remains ambiguous. From germline, CDR1 is SNHLY and CDR2 FYNNEI. V was pared by 4 bases and J by 8 bases, with 18 bases between. This CDR3 has 15 residues. CDR3 in amino acids: CASSGVDPYLDEQFF. The CDR3 DNA follows: TGTGCCAGCAGTGGGGTCGACCCGTATTTGGATGAGCAGTTCTTC.

The chain employs TRBV30 and TRBJ2-3, with no clear D. V dropped 0 bases and J dropped 6 bases, with 10 bases sitting between them. CDR1 is GTSNPN, CDR2 SVGIG, per germline (reference sequence). The CDR3 has 13 residues. In DNA form, the CDR3 reads TGTGCCTGGAGTGTGCTATCGAGGGATACGCAGTATTTT. It encodes CAWSVLSRDTQYF.

The V and J genes are TRBV4-1 and TRBJ2-1; 8 bases line up with TRBD2. The CDR3 spans 16 residues. Germline V lookup: CDR1 MGHRA, CDR2 YSYEKL. V lost 0 bases and J lost 5; bases outside the gene matches: 6. CDR3 protein: CASSQDQAGVNNEQFF. The CDR3 nucleotides read TGCGCCAGCAGCCAAGATCAAGCGGGAGTCAACAATGAGCAGTTCTTC.

The V call is TRBV5-1, the J call TRBJ2-1, with D possibly matching TRBD2 (5 bases). V gave up 0 bases and J gave up 6 bases, with 13 bases separating them. This CDR3 comprises 15 residues. Germline CDR1 is SGHRS and CDR2 is YFSETQ. In DNA form, the CDR3 reads TGCGCCAGCAGCTTGGATGGCCTCCGGGGCAATGAGCAGTTCTTC. Residues: CASSLDGLRGNEQFF.

In this sample, this clone turned up a few times. The V call is TRBV2, the J call TRBJ1-3; D is unresolved. The CDR3 covers 13 residues. Trimming removed 5 bases at V and 0 bases at J, with 5 bases between. Germline CDR1 reads SNHLY; CDR2 reads FYNNEI. This CDR3 reads CASSPYSGNTIYF. CDR3 in DNA: TGTGCCAGCAGTCCATACTCTGGAAACACCATATATTTT.

The chain couples TRBV5-1 to TRBJ2-7; 14 bases are shared with TRBD2. The CDR3 totals 16 residues. V shed 4 bases and J 6 bases; nucleotides not matched to a gene: 9. Germline CDR1 is SGHRS and CDR2 is YFSETQ. CDR3: CASSLGLAGATGEQYF. The CDR3 region has the DNA TGCGCCAGCAGCCTGGGACTAGCGGGAGCCACGGGCGAGCAGTACTTC.

V is TRBV29-1 and J is TRBJ2-3; weak D call: TRBD2 (6 bases). Germline V gives CDR1 SQVTM, CDR2 ANQGSEA. V lost 7 bases to trimming and J lost 0 bases, with 14 bases between them. The CDR3 sequence is 14 residues long. The CDR3 DNA sequence: TGCAGCGCCAGGGACTTTTCTAGCACAGATACGCAGTATTTT. It yields the protein CSARDFSSTDTQYF.

V gene TRBV6-1 combines with J gene TRBJ1-2; D gene ambiguous. The CDR3 runs to 11 residues. V lost 5 bases to trimming and J lost 8 bases, with 9 bases between them. Germline loops: CDR1 MNHNS, CDR2 SASEGT. The DNA for the CDR3 is TGTGCCAGCAGTTACGGAGGGGGCTACACCTTC. Protein product: CASSYGGGYTF.

The sample holds a few counts of this clone. J is TRBJ1-1 and V is TRBV20-1; a possible D gene is TRBD1 (5 bases). Trimming removed 5 bases from V and 7 bases from J, with 11 bases in between. The CDR3 sequence is 11 residues long. Germline CDR1 reads DFQATT; CDR2 reads SNEGSKA (reference sequence). CDR3 loop: CSAGDYHEAFF. The CDR3 nucleotides are TGCAGTGCTGGGGACTACCATGAAGCTTTCTTT.